This entry describes one TCR beta chain. How the authors handled the data: Estimated nucleated cell counts came from reference gene primer amplification. Profiling relied on immunoSEQ multiplex PCR, and the TCRdb table lists in-frame clones only, not all of them. V, J and clone size are those of that table, while D and trimming were read from the DNA. Here the sample spans roughly 41,000 clones, roughly 91% being singletons. V lost 8 bases, J lost 9 bases, and 20 bases lay in between. In germline, CDR1 is LNHDA, CDR2 SQIVND (reference sequence). The CDR3 sequence is 14 residues long. This entry comes from a study of blood T cell repertoires in COVID-19. Study-level background: COVID-19 samples, acute and convalescent, were from the United States, Italy and Spain.

This rearrangement joins TRBV19 to TRBJ2-1, with a possible D match to TRBD1 (5 bases). This clonotype originated in a human donor in a cohort sampled during active COVID-19. The sequenced material came from peripheral blood. CDR3 region: CASQGVAGPGEQFF. The CDR3 coding sequence is TGTGCCAGTCAAGGGGTAGCTGGTCCTGGTGAGCAGTTCTTC.